The present entry profiles one T cell receptor beta chain with its context. The sample originates from a study of shared clonotypes between healthy human individuals. Germline V gene sequence: CDR1 SEHNR, CDR2 FQNEAQ (reference sequence). This CDR3 has 14 amino acids. V lost 3 bases and J lost 4; bases outside the gene matches: 4. Per sorted-subset replicate PCR, input was approximately 0.2 ug DNA, representing around 30,000 T cell genomes. Per the original data handling: Junction-only sequences without quality scores were provided by ImmunoSEQ, so filtering was different. Using immunoSEQ multiplex PCR, the repertoire was profiled, and TCRdb retains in-frame clones only, with some absent. For V, J and clone size, that table is used; D and trimming come from the DNA. The table lists about 1 million clones, approximately 70% of them singletons.

This sequence originates from a man aged 18 to 30 in good health. V usage is TRBV7-9 and J usage is TRBJ1-2; 8 positions match TRBD1. The specimen was memory CD4+ T cells sorted from blood. The subset was: CD45RA-negative fraction. The CDR3 sequence: CASSFDRGIYGYTF. The CDR3 DNA reads TGTGCCAGCAGCTTTGACAGGGGAATCTATGGCTACACCTTC.